This is a list of T cell receptor beta chains from one sample in a study of blood T cells in healthy people across ages. One entry per CDR3 protein, called by TCRdb with MiXCR from the 5' RACE reads. The repertoire holds hundreds of thousands of distinct CDR3 sequences, with 32% as singletons. The sample comprised blood. Receptors were obtained from a woman of 80 years or more in good health. The CDR3 runs from the conserved cysteine through the conserved F or W. The order of the fields is D gene, V gene, J gene, clone size, CDR3 DNA, CDR3 protein. D genes are given only for firm matches. The size field is filled for only some rows; it gives once, few, many or a size class.

D: TRBD2; V: TRBV20-1; J: TRBJ2-1; size: many; DNA: TGCAGTGCTTGGCCCAGAGCGGGGCACTACAATGAGCAGTTCTTC; CDR3: CSAWPRAGHYNEQFF
D: TRBD1; V: TRBV11-1; J: TRBJ2-1; size: .; DNA: TGTGCCAGCTCTAGGAACCAGGGGGCCAATGAGCAGTTCTTC; CDR3: CASSRNQGANEQFF
D: TRBD2; V: TRBV7-3; J: TRBJ2-1; size: many; DNA: TGTGCCAGCAGCCCCACTAGCGGGGGGGGATACAATGAGCAGTTCTTC; CDR3: CASSPTSGGGYNEQFF
D: TRBD2; V: TRBV7-2; J: TRBJ2-3; size: .; DNA: TGTGCCAGCAGCACCAGACTAGCGGCCACAGATACGCAGTATTTT; CDR3: CASSTRLAATDTQYF
D: .; V: TRBV5-1; J: TRBJ2-3; size: .; DNA: TGCGCCAGCAGCTTGGACTCAGATACGCGGTATTTT; CDR3: CASSLDSDTRYF
D: .; V: TRBV6-6; J: TRBJ2-1; size: many; DNA: TGTGCCAGCAGTCCCGGACAGAGCACCTACAATGAGCAGTTCTTC; CDR3: CASSPGQSTYNEQFF
D: .; V: TRBV20-1; J: TRBJ2-5; size: many; DNA: TGCAGTGCTACCCAACTAGTATCCCAAGAGACCCAGTACTTC; CDR3: CSATQLVSQETQYF
D: .; V: TRBV12-3/TRBV12-4; J: TRBJ2-1; size: once; DNA: TGTGCCAGCAGCCGTAGACAGATTGCAGACAATGAGCAGTTCTTC; CDR3: CASSRRQIADNEQFF
D: .; V: TRBV28; J: TRBJ2-3; size: .; DNA: TGTGCCAGCCGGGAGAATTTGGACACAGATACGCAGTATTTT; CDR3: CASRENLDTDTQYF
D: .; V: TRBV30; J: TRBJ1-3; size: .; DNA: TGTGCGGCAGCGGGTTTCCTTGGAAACACCATATATTTT; CDR3: CAAAGFLGNTIYF
D: TRBD2; V: TRBV5-1; J: TRBJ2-3; size: .; DNA: TGCGCCAGCGCCGGGACTAGTGATGGGGATACGCAGTATTTT; CDR3: CASAGTSDGDTQYF